This TCR beta chain was identified in a study of T cell responses to AZD1222 COVID-19 vaccine. At the level of the study: Second doses that came at about 4 or about 12 weeks were put together.

Study-wide results and limits: Baseline antibody screening turned up just a handful of seropositive AZD1222 recipients. Unmutated regions of variants are reportedly targeted by nearly half of spike-specific TCRs. Repertoires were obtained only post-peak T cell response.

Generated by immunoSEQ multiplex PCR, the TCRdb table keeps only in-frame clones and is missing some. The sample lists around 61,000 clones; over 75% were seen once. This clone was picked up one time. The antigen is unknown. Germline CDR1 reads KGHSH; CDR2 reads LQKENI. V shed 3 bases and J 7 bases; nucleotides not matched to a gene: 4. The CDR3 runs 15 residues. The rearrangement links TRBV18 to TRBJ1-4, with 11 positions matching TRBD1. The receptor comes from an adult in good health. The sequencing used peripheral blood, collected on day 0 of AZD1222 vaccination. CDR3 coding DNA: TGTGCCAGCTCACCGGACAGGGGGCGTAGTGAAAAACTGTTTTTT. It encodes CASSPDRGRSEKLFF.